This TCR beta chain derives from a study of blood T cell repertoires in COVID-19. On the study more broadly: Nucleic acid was either cDNA or gDNA, and it came from T cells, B-cell-depleted T cells, or PBMCs.

Profiled with immunoSEQ multiplex PCR; TCRdb holds only in-frame clones, not every one. The sample lists about 110,000 clones; around four fifths were seen once. Germline V gives CDR1 SGHKS, CDR2 YYEKEE (reference sequence). This CDR3 is built from 16 residues. Trimming removed 4 bases from V and 1 base from J, with 17 bases in between. Sequencing used peripheral blood. This chain links TRBV5-5 with TRBJ1-1; weak D call: TRBD1 (6 bases). This clonotype was sampled from a woman aged 70-85 years with acute or convalescent COVID-19. The CDR3, as DNA: TGTGCCAGCAGCACAAGACCGGGACACCAGAACACTGAAGCTTTCTTT. As protein: CASSTRPGHQNTEAFF.